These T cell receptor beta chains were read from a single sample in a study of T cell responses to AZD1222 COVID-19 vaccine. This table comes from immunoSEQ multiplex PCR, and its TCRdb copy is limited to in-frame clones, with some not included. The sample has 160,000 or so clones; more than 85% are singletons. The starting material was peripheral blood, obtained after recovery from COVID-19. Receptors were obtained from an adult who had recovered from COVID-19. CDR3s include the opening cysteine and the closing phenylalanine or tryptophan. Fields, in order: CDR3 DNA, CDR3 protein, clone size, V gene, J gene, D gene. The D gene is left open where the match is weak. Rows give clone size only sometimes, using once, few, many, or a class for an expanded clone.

DNA: TGCGCCAGCAGCTTCGGGGGAGGGTACACTGAAGCTTTCTTT; CDR3: CASSFGGGYTEAFF; size: .; V: TRBV5-1; J: TRBJ1-1; D: .
DNA: TGTGCCAGCAGCCGCGGGACCCGCCAGGATGAGCAGTTCTTC; CDR3: CASSRGTRQDEQFF; size: .; V: TRBV7-9; J: TRBJ2-1; D: .
DNA: TGTGCCAGCAGCTTAGTCAGGGAAGAGACCCAGTACTTC; CDR3: CASSLVREETQYF; size: .; V: TRBV7-2; J: TRBJ2-5; D: .
DNA: TGTGCCAGCAGTAACCTAGCGGGGGGGCCAGATACGCAGTATTTT; CDR3: CASSNLAGGPDTQYF; size: .; V: TRBV6-4; J: TRBJ2-3; D: TRBD2
DNA: TGTGCCAGCAGTGAACCGGGACAGGGAAATGAAAAACTGTTTTTT; CDR3: CASSEPGQGNEKLFF; size: once; V: TRBV6-1; J: TRBJ1-4; D: TRBD1
DNA: TGCGCCAGCAGCCAAAGCCCGGGACAGACTTTTGTCGGAAACACCATATATTTT; CDR3: CASSQSPGQTFVGNTIYF; size: .; V: TRBV4-3; J: TRBJ1-3; D: TRBD1
DNA: TGTGCCAGCAATGTGGACAGGGGGCAAGGCGAGCAGTACTTC; CDR3: CASNVDRGQGEQYF; size: .; V: TRBV6-5; J: TRBJ2-7; D: TRBD1
DNA: TGTGCTAGTGGTCTCGGGAGCAGCACAGATACGCAGTATTTT; CDR3: CASGLGSSTDTQYF; size: .; V: TRBV12-5; J: TRBJ2-3; D: .
DNA: TGCGCCAGCAGCTTGGGTCAGGGGGCAACCGGGGAGCTGTTTTTT; CDR3: CASSLGQGATGELFF; size: .; V: TRBV5-1; J: TRBJ2-2; D: TRBD1
DNA: TGTGCCAGCAGTGAAGTGACGGAGGTTGAAGCTTTCTTT; CDR3: CASSEVTEVEAFF; size: .; V: TRBV6-1; J: TRBJ1-1; D: .
DNA: TGTGCCAGCAGCTTAGCGCCATCGGGAAGGGGGGTGGGGACTGAAGCTTTCTTT; CDR3: CASSLAPSGRGVGTEAFF; size: .; V: TRBV7-2; J: TRBJ1-1; D: .
DNA: TGTGCCAGCAGAAAATCTGGGGGGGGCAACACAGATACGCAGTATTTT; CDR3: CASRKSGGGNTDTQYF; size: .; V: TRBV7-2; J: TRBJ2-3; D: .
DNA: TGTGCCATTTTAGGGCAGGGAGGAGGAAACACCATATATTTT; CDR3: CAILGQGGGNTIYF; size: .; V: TRBV10-3; J: TRBJ1-3; D: .
DNA: TGTGCCAGCAGGGACTCACTAGCGGGAGGCGCTAATGAGCAGTTCTTC; CDR3: CASRDSLAGGANEQFF; size: once; V: TRBV5-4; J: TRBJ2-1; D: TRBD2
DNA: TGTGCCAGCAGCATCGGACAGGGAACACCAGATACGCAGTATTTT; CDR3: CASSIGQGTPDTQYF; size: .; V: TRBV7-9; J: TRBJ2-3; D: TRBD1
DNA: TGCAGTGCTCGAGCAGACACTGAAGCTTTCTTT; CDR3: CSARADTEAFF; size: .; V: TRBV20-1; J: TRBJ1-1; D: .
DNA: TGTGCCACCAGCAGAGATCGGCAGGGTAACTACGAGCAGTACTTC; CDR3: CATSRDRQGNYEQYF; size: .; V: TRBV15; J: TRBJ2-7; D: .
DNA: TGTGCCAGCAGCCGTTTGGATACGCAGTATTTT; CDR3: CASSRLDTQYF; size: .; V: TRBV3-1/TRBV3-2; J: TRBJ2-3; D: .
DNA: TGTGCCAGCACCAGGACAGGGGATTATGGCTACACCTTC; CDR3: CASTRTGDYGYTF; size: .; V: TRBV28; J: TRBJ1-2; D: TRBD1
DNA: TGTGCCAGTGATGGGACAGGATACAATCAGCCCCAGCATTTT; CDR3: CASDGTGYNQPQHF; size: .; V: TRBV19; J: TRBJ1-5; D: TRBD1
DNA: TGTGCCAGCAGTTTAAACAGGGGGGAAAAACTGTTTTTT; CDR3: CASSLNRGEKLFF; size: .; V: TRBV12-3/TRBV12-4; J: TRBJ1-4; D: TRBD1
DNA: TGTGCCAGCAGCCCCAAAGAGGGGAACCCCTACGAGCAGTACTTC; CDR3: CASSPKEGNPYEQYF; size: .; V: TRBV7-6; J: TRBJ2-7; D: .
DNA: TGTGCCAGCAAAGGGACAGCTTTCCACCAGCAGTACTTC; CDR3: CASKGTAFHQQYF; size: .; V: TRBV28; J: TRBJ2-7; D: TRBD1
DNA: TGTGCCAGCAGTTGGGGACAGAGCTCCTACGAGCAGTACTTC; CDR3: CASSWGQSSYEQYF; size: .; V: TRBV6-2/TRBV6-3; J: TRBJ2-7; D: TRBD1
DNA: TGTGCCATCAGGACAGGAGGAATGAACACTGAAGCTTTCTTT; CDR3: CAIRTGGMNTEAFF; size: .; V: TRBV10-3; J: TRBJ1-1; D: .
DNA: TGTGCCAGCAGCTTACGGGACGGCCGCCAGAGGTACTTC; CDR3: CASSLRDGRQRYF; size: .; V: TRBV7-3; J: TRBJ2-7; D: .
DNA: TGTGCCAGCAGCTATCCGGGACGGATGAACACTGAAGCTTTCTTT; CDR3: CASSYPGRMNTEAFF; size: .; V: TRBV11-2; J: TRBJ1-1; D: .
DNA: TGTGCCATTCTAGCGGGAGCAGCAGATACGCAGTATTTT; CDR3: CAILAGAADTQYF; size: .; V: TRBV10-3; J: TRBJ2-3; D: TRBD2
DNA: TGTGCCAGCAGAAGTTTAGGACCGGGACTAGCGGGAGAGAATGAGCAGTTCTTC; CDR3: CASRSLGPGLAGENEQFF; size: .; V: TRBV28; J: TRBJ2-1; D: TRBD2
DNA: TGTGCCAGCAGTTTAAGGGAGGACGATACGCAGTATTTT; CDR3: CASSLREDDTQYF; size: .; V: TRBV12-3/TRBV12-4; J: TRBJ2-3; D: .
DNA: TGTGCCAGCAGGGAGAGCTCCTACGAGCAGTACTTC; CDR3: CASRESSYEQYF; size: .; V: TRBV2; J: TRBJ2-7; D: .
DNA: TGCGCCAGCAGCCAAGTAGCCGGGGGGACAGCCACTTCTTCTGGCTACACCTTC; CDR3: CASSQVAGGTATSSGYTF; size: .; V: TRBV4-3; J: TRBJ1-2; D: TRBD1
DNA: TGTGCCACTCTCGGCAGGGAGGTGAACACTGAAGCTTTCTTT; CDR3: CATLGREVNTEAFF; size: .; V: TRBV28; J: TRBJ1-1; D: .
DNA: TGTGCCAGCAGCTTAGGGACAGGGGGCTCGGACACCATATATTTT; CDR3: CASSLGTGGSDTIYF; size: .; V: TRBV7-2; J: TRBJ1-3; D: TRBD1
DNA: TGTGCCAGCAGCTCCTCATCGGGGGGGTGGGATACGCAGTATTTT; CDR3: CASSSSSGGWDTQYF; size: once; V: TRBV7-2; J: TRBJ2-3; D: TRBD2
DNA: TGTGCCAGCAGCTTAACCCCTAGCGGCTCCTACGAGCAGTACTTC; CDR3: CASSLTPSGSYEQYF; size: .; V: TRBV11-2; J: TRBJ2-7; D: TRBD2
DNA: TGTGCTAGCAGTTCCGGGACTAGCAGATACAATGAGCAGTTCTTC; CDR3: CASSSGTSRYNEQFF; size: .; V: TRBV7-7; J: TRBJ2-1; D: TRBD2
DNA: TGTGCCACCTCTACCGGACTAGCGGGGCACACAGATACGCAGTATTTT; CDR3: CATSTGLAGHTDTQYF; size: .; V: TRBV24-1; J: TRBJ2-3; D: TRBD2
DNA: TGCGCCAGCAGCGACGGTAACAGGGGGCGAAACACCGGGGAGCTGTTTTTT; CDR3: CASSDGNRGRNTGELFF; size: few; V: TRBV5-1; J: TRBJ2-2; D: TRBD1
DNA: TGTGCCAGCAGTCCTAACCTTGGACTAGCGGGGGGGCCTGGCGGGGAGCTGTTTTTT; CDR3: CASSPNLGLAGGPGGELFF; size: .; V: TRBV11-2; J: TRBJ2-2; D: TRBD2
DNA: TGTGCCAGCTCACCACGCGGGCCGGGGGCAAACACCGGGGAGCTGTTTTTT; CDR3: CASSPRGPGANTGELFF; size: .; V: TRBV18; J: TRBJ2-2; D: .
DNA: TGTGCCAGCAGCTTAGTGGCCGGGTTGGGCACTGAAGCTTTCTTT; CDR3: CASSLVAGLGTEAFF; size: .; V: TRBV7-6; J: TRBJ1-1; D: .
DNA: TGTGCCAGCAGGAGAGCGGGAGGGCCGCAAGAGCAGTACTTC; CDR3: CASRRAGGPQEQYF; size: once; V: TRBV2; J: TRBJ2-7; D: TRBD2
DNA: TGTGCCAGCAGCCCGCGTGGACAGGGAGCTGGCTACACCTTC; CDR3: CASSPRGQGAGYTF; size: .; V: TRBV6-5; J: TRBJ1-2; D: TRBD1
DNA: TGTGCCAGCAGTTCAACGACTAGCGGGCAGGAAGAGCAGTACTTC; CDR3: CASSSTTSGQEEQYF; size: .; V: TRBV6-5; J: TRBJ2-7; D: TRBD2
DNA: TGTGCCAGCAGTTACTCGATCCCCGACCATCAGCCCCAGCATTTT; CDR3: CASSYSIPDHQPQHF; size: .; V: TRBV6-2/TRBV6-3; J: TRBJ1-5; D: .
DNA: TGTGCCAGCAGTGGAAGTAGCGGGAGCTCCTACGAGCAGTACTTC; CDR3: CASSGSSGSSYEQYF; size: .; V: TRBV2; J: TRBJ2-7; D: TRBD2
DNA: TGTGCCAGCAGTTCCGGTCACCAGGGGGCCCAGTACTTC; CDR3: CASSSGHQGAQYF; size: few; V: TRBV6-2/TRBV6-3; J: TRBJ2-5; D: TRBD1
DNA: TGTGCCAGCAGCCCAGGGGTTAGCACAGATACGCAGTATTTT; CDR3: CASSPGVSTDTQYF; size: .; V: TRBV11-2; J: TRBJ2-3; D: .
DNA: TGTGCCAGTAGTATCGTCGGAGCCACAGATACGCAGTATTTT; CDR3: CASSIVGATDTQYF; size: .; V: TRBV19; J: TRBJ2-3; D: .
DNA: TGTGCCAGCAGCTTAGCTACAGGGGGCCCTGAAAAACTGTTTTTT; CDR3: CASSLATGGPEKLFF; size: .; V: TRBV7-9; J: TRBJ1-4; D: TRBD1
DNA: TGTGCCAGTAGTATAGGGGGGACAGCCGACTATGGCTACACCTTC; CDR3: CASSIGGTADYGYTF; size: few; V: TRBV19; J: TRBJ1-2; D: TRBD1
DNA: TGTGCCAGCAGCCCAGGGACCGAAGCTTTGGGCTACACCTTC; CDR3: CASSPGTEALGYTF; size: .; V: TRBV7-2; J: TRBJ1-2; D: .